Sequencing of this T cell receptor (beta chain) was carried out in a study of blood T cell repertoires in COVID-19. This table comes from immunoSEQ multiplex PCR, and its TCRdb copy is limited to in-frame clones, with some not included. The sample lists roughly 150,000 clones, approximately 84% occurring once. V trimming: 3 bases; J trimming: 0 bases; junction bases outside the gene matches: 8. CDR3 length equals 18 residues. Germline CDR1 is SGHNT and CDR2 is YENEEA. The chain is built from TRBV11-3 and TRBJ2-3; 11 bases map to TRBD2. The source of this sequence is a human donor in a cohort sampled during active COVID-19. The specimen was peripheral blood. The CDR3 reads CASSLGASGGQSTDTQYF. CDR3 in DNA: TGTGCCAGCAGCTTGGGAGCTAGCGGGGGGCAAAGCACAGATACGCAGTATTTT.